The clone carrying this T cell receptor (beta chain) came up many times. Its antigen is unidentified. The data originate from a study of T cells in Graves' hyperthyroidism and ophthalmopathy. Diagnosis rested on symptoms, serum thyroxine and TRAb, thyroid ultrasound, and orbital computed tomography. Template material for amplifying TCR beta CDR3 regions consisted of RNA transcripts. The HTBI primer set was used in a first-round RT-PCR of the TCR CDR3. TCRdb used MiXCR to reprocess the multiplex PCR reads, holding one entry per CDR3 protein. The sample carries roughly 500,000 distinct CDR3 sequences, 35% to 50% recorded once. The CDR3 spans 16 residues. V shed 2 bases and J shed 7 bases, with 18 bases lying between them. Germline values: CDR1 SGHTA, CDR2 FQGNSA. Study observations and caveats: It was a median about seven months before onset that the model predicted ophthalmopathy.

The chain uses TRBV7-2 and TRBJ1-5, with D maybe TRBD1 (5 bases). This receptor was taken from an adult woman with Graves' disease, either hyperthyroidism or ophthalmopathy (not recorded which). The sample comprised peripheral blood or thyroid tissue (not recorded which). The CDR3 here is CASSLIGAGGGQPQHF. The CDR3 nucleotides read TGTGCCAGCAGCTTAATCGGCGCTGGGGGTGGACAGCCCCAGCATTTT.